This T cell receptor (beta chain) derives from a study of PD-L1 blockade in urothelial cancer. Here immunoSEQ multiplex PCR was the method, and the copy in TCRdb shows in-frame clones only, minus some. The data hold 90,000 to 130,000 clones, with approximately 90% observed a single time. Time point specified: peripheral blood 6 weeks after treatment start. V was pared by 6 bases and J by 4 bases, with 6 bases between. Germline CDR1 reads MNHEY; CDR2 reads SVGAGI. The CDR3 runs 11 residues. This rearrangement joins TRBV6-5 to TRBJ1-2; D gene unclear. Sequencing was performed on PBMCs, taken around atezolizumab (anti-PD-L1) treatment. The receptor's source is a man between 60 and 75 years old with urothelial cancer. The chain's CDR3 is CASSEIYGYTF. The CDR3 DNA follows: TGTGCCAGCAGCGAGATCTATGGCTACACCTTC.